The 10 T cell receptor beta chains below come from one sample, sequenced in a study of blood T cells in healthy people across ages. It was with a sample-barcoded 5' primer and a J-beta primer mix that a second PCR of roughly 6 to 12 cycles was run. MiXCR, run by TCRdb on the 5' RACE reads, gives a single entry per CDR3 protein. The sample comprises more than 750,000 distinct CDR3 sequences, 25% to 30% of which are singletons, and roughly a tenth rests with the top ten. These data are also associated with another study on T cells of mothers and their children.

Sequencing input: blood. The receptors were sampled from a woman in her forties in good health.

The rearrangement joins TRBV5-5 to TRBJ2-7; TRBD2 aligns across 7 bases. CDR1 is SGHKS and CDR2 is YYEKEE in the germline V gene (reference sequence). CDR3 length: 16 amino acids. J gave up 5 bases and V 4 bases, and 15 bases lay outside the gene matches. The CDR3 loop is CASSRRTGGARDEQYF. In DNA form, the CDR3 reads TGTGCCAGCAGCCGGCGGACGGGAGGCGCAAGGGACGAGCAGTACTTC.

A word on this clonotype: A much larger clone differs by one base, so this may be a read error. The V and J genes are TRBV5-1 and TRBJ1-2; D is possibly TRBD1 (6 bases). CDR1 and CDR2 from the germline V gene are SGHRS and YFSETQ. Trimming took 0 bases from V and 1 from J, leaving 10 bases between them. The CDR3 length is 15 residues. The chain's CDR3 is CASSLAVGGNYGYTF. Written as DNA, the CDR3 is TGCGCCAGCAGCTTGGCGGTAGGGGGTAACTATGGCTACACCTTC. Complete variable domain (other parts from reference TRBV5-1 and TRBJ1-2): KAGVTQTPRYLIKTRGQQVTLSCSPISGHRSVSWYQQTPGQGLQFLFEYFSETQRNKGNFPGRFSGRQFSNSRSEMNVSTLELGDSALYLCASSLAVGGNYGYTFGSGTRLTVV.

Ten or more counts support this clonotype. This chain connects TRBV19 to TRBJ1-5; D not certain. The length of the CDR3 is 13 residues. V dropped 5 bases and J dropped 1 base, with 6 bases sitting between them. Germline V CDR1 and CDR2: LNHDA, SQIVND (reference sequence). The CDR3 region is CASSVQSNQPQHF. For the CDR3, the DNA is TGTGCCAGTAGTGTTCAGAGCAATCAGCCCCAGCATTTT.

This chain links TRBV6-1 with TRBJ2-5, with TRBD1 matching 8 bases. The DNA matches TRBJ2-7 better at its end, which makes the J call doubtful. The CDR3 length is 15 residues. Germline CDR1 and CDR2: MNHNS and SASEGT. The CDR3 is CASSEGIVQGGEQYF. Here the CDR3 DNA reads TGTGCCAGCAGTGAAGGAATAGTACAGGGGGGCGAGCAGTACTTC.

The gene calls are TRBV12-3 or TRBV12-4 and TRBJ2-1; D possibly corresponds to TRBD1 (6 bases). The CDR3 contains 16 residues. Trimming pared 4 bases from V and 4 bases from J, leaving 17 bases between. The DNA for the CDR3 is TGTGCCAGCAGTTCCCCCGACAGGCTTGGTTACAATGAGCAGTTCTTC. This encodes CASSSPDRLGYNEQFF.

The chain employs TRBV6-5 and TRBJ2-1; the match to TRBD1 covers 8 bases. CDR1 and CDR2 (germline): MNHEY, SVGAGI. The CDR3 runs 15 residues. The junction had 3 bases not matched to a gene; V was cut back by 5 bases and J by 0 bases. The CDR3 nucleotides read TGTGCCAGCAGTCTGACAGGGGCCTCCTACAATGAGCAGTTCTTC. Translation: CASSLTGASYNEQFF.

The chain uses TRBV4-1 and TRBJ2-7, with TRBD1 as a possible D gene (6 bases). Germline V gives CDR1 MGHRA, CDR2 YSYEKL. The CDR3 consists of 15 residues. The V end was cut by 1 base, the J end by 5 bases, with 15 bases between. The CDR3, as DNA: TGCGCCAGCAGCCAAGCCCGTTTGGGGGCGGACGAGCAGTACTTC. It translates to CASSQARLGADEQYF.

This clonotype has more than one count but fewer than ten. J is TRBJ2-5 and V is TRBV14; TRBD2 matches at 7 bases. Germline loops: CDR1 SGHDN, CDR2 FVKESK. There are 16 residues in the CDR3. V was clipped by 4 bases and J by 7 bases; unmatched bases: 15. The chain's CDR3 is CASSPNALATYVTQYF. CDR3 nucleotide sequence: TGTGCCAGCAGCCCGAACGCACTAGCGACATATGTGACCCAGTACTTC.

The sample holds a few counts of this clonotype. One junction end does not reproduce the germline sequence, and a read error may be involved. The chain has TRBV13 and TRBJ2-7; D is perhaps TRBD1 (6 bases). CDR3 length: 14 amino acids. Germline V gene data show CDR1 as PRHDT and CDR2 as FYEKMQ (reference sequence). The DNA for the CDR3 is TGTGCCACCAGCCAGAACAGGGTACACGACGAGCAGTACTTC. Protein sequence: CATSQNRVHDEQYF.

This clonotype was detected only a few times. CDR3 residues: CASIRQGQTKNIQYF. The CDR3 nucleotides read TGTGCCAGCATTCGACAGGGACAGACCAAAAACATTCAGTACTTC. V is TRBV28 and J is TRBJ2-4; 7 bases are shared with TRBD1. With 7 bases clipped from V and 2 bases from J, the junction kept 8 bases outside the gene matches. CDR3 length equals 15 residues. CDR1 and CDR2 from the germline V gene are MDHEN and SYDVKM. The variable domain in full, completed from reference TRBV28 and TRBJ2-4, reads DVKVTQSSRYLVKRTGEKVFLECVQDMDHENMFWYRQDPGLGLRLIYFSYDVKMKEKGDIPEGYSVSREKKERFSLILESASTNQTSMYLCASIRQGQTKNIQYFGAGTRLSVL.